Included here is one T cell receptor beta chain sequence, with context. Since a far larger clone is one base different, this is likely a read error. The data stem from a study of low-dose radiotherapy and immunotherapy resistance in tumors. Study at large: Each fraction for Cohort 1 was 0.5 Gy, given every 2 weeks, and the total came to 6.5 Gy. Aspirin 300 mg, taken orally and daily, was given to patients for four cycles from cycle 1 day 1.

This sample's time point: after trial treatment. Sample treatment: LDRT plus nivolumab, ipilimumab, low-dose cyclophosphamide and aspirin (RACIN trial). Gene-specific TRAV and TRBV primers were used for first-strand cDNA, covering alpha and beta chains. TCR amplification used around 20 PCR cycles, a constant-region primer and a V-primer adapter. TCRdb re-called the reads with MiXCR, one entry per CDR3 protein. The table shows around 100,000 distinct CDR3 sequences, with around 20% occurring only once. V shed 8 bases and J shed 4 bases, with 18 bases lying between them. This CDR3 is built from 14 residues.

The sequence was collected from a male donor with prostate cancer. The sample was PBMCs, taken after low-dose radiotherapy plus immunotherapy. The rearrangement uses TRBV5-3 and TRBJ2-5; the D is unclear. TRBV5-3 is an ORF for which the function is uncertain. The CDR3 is CASSALGERETQYF. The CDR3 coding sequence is TGTGCCAGCAGCGCGCTAGGAGAGCGAGAGACCCAGTACTTC.